This T cell receptor beta chain emerged from a study of neoadjuvant anti-PD-1 for oral cavity cancer. V was pared by 3 bases and J by 5 bases, with 8 bases between. The CDR3 consists of 14 residues. In germline, CDR1 is SNHLY, CDR2 FYNNEI. Libraries were prepared by immunoSEQ multiplex PCR; TCRdb keeps only in-frame clonotypes and omits some of them. The repertoire holds 55,000 to 75,000 clones, with approximately 87% as singletons. As to time point: after neoadjuvant nivolumab, at surgical resection. Patients had newly diagnosed, untreated stage II-IVA oral cavity squamous cell carcinoma. On this clone itself: Its antigen is currently unknown.

Study-level points and caveats: Higher pretreatment blood Treg/Th17 ratios correlated with higher pretreatment blood and lower post-treatment tumor TCRbeta clonality.

The receptor comes from a person aged 35 to 85 with oral cavity squamous cell carcinoma. The specimen was PBMCs, collected after nivolumab (anti-PD-1) treatment. This chain joins TRBV2 and TRBJ1-6; maybe TRBD1 (6 bases). This chain's CDR3 is CASSEGGHNSPLHF. CDR3 nucleotides: TGTGCCAGCAGTGAGGGGGGGCATAATTCACCCCTCCACTTT.